The source of this T cell receptor beta chain is a study of blood T cell repertoires in COVID-19. Whole-study context: T cells, B-cell-depleted T cells, or PBMCs supplied cDNA or gDNA.

Per the original methods: Scientists estimated how many nucleated cells there were by amplifying reference gene primers. Using immunoSEQ multiplex PCR, the repertoire was profiled, and TCRdb retains in-frame clones only, with some absent. That table furnishes V, J and clone size, whereas the DNA furnished D and trimming. This sample has 110,000 to 150,000 clones, with approximately 87% found just once. Trimming stripped 3 bases from V and 10 bases from J, with 13 bases between. CDR3 length: 14 residues. CDR1 is SGHTA, CDR2 FQGNSA, per germline. The rearrangement joins TRBV7-2 to TRBJ1-6; D gene unclear. The receptor's source is a woman aged 40 to 50 with acute or convalescent COVID-19. Sequencing was done on a sample of peripheral blood. The CDR3 loop is CASSFGRWNSPLHF. In DNA form, the CDR3 reads TGTGCCAGCAGCTTCGGCAGGTGGAACTCACCCCTCCACTTT.